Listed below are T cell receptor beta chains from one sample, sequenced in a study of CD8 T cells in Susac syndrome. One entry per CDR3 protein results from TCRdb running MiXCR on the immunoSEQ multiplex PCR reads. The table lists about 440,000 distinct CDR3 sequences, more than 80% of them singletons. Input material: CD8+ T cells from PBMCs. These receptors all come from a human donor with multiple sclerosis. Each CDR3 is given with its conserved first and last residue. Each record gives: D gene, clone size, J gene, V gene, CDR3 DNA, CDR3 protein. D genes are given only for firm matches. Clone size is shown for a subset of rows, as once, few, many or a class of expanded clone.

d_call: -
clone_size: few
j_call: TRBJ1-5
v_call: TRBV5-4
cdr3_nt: TGTGCCAGCAGCTTGGAGGGGACCTCCAATCAGCCCCAGCATTTT
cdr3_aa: CASSLEGTSNQPQHF

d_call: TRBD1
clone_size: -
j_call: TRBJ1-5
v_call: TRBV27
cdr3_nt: TGTGCCAGCTCGACAGGGCGCAATCAGCCCCAGCATTTT
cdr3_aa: CASSTGRNQPQHF

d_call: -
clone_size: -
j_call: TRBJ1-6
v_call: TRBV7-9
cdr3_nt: TGTGCCAGCAGCCGGACAGAGATTGGGAGTTCACCCCTCCACTTT
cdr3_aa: CASSRTEIGSSPLHF

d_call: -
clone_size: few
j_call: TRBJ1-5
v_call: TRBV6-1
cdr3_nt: TGTGCCAGCAGTCCGACAGAGCTCCTTAGCAATCAGCCCCAGCATTTT
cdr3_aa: CASSPTELLSNQPQHF

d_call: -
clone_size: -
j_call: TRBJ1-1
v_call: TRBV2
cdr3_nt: TGTGCCAGCATAGACGGTAGTGACACTGAAGCTTTCTTT
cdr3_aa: CASIDGSDTEAFF

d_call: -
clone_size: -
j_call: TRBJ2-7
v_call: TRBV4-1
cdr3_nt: TGCGCCAGCAGCCAAGATAGGGGCCGCTCCTACGAGCAGTACTTC
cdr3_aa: CASSQDRGRSYEQYF

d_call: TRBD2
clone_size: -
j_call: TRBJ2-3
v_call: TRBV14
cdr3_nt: TGTGCCAGCAGCCAAGTTTGGACTAGCGTGACAGATACGCAGTATTTT
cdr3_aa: CASSQVWTSVTDTQYF

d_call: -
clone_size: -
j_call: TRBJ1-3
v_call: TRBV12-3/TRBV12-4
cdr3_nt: TGTGCCAGCAGTTTTCTTATCAGGGAAGGAAACACCATATATTTT
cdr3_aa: CASSFLIREGNTIYF

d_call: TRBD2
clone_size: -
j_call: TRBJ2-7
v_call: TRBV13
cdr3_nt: TGTGCCAGCAGCGTAGCGGGGGCGGGCTACGAGCAGTACTTC
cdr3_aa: CASSVAGAGYEQYF

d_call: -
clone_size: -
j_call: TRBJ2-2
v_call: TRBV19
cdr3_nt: TGTGCCAGTGATGCCTTCGGGGAGCTGTTTTTT
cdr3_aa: CASDAFGELFF

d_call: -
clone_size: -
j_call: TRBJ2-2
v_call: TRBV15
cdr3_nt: TGTGCCACCAGCAGAGATACTGGAGGCACCGGGGAGCTGTTTTTT
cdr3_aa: CATSRDTGGTGELFF

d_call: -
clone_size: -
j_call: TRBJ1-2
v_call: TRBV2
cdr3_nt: TGTGCCAGCACCTTGCCTGGGGGAGAGACTCTCTATGGCTACACCTTC
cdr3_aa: CASTLPGGETLYGYTF

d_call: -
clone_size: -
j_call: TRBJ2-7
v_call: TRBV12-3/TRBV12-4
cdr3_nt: TGTGCCAGCGCTCAAGACAGCTTACAATACGAGCAGTACTTC
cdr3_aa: CASAQDSLQYEQYF

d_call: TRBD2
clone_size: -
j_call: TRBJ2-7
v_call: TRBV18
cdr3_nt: TGTGCCAGCTCACCACCGGGCGGGGGGGCCAACGAGCAGTACTTC
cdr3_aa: CASSPPGGGANEQYF

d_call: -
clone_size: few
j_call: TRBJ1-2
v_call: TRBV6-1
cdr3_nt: TGTGCCAGCAGTGAAACGGCAGAGACTAACTATGGCTACACCTTC
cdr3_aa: CASSETAETNYGYTF

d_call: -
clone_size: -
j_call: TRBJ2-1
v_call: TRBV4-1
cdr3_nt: TGCGCCAGCAGCCAAGATCCGGCCGCTCTTGAGCAGTTCTTC
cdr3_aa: CASSQDPAALEQFF

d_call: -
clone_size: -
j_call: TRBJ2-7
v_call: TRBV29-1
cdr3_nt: TGCAGCGTTGATAAGGGGGACTACGAGCAGTACTTC
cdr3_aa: CSVDKGDYEQYF

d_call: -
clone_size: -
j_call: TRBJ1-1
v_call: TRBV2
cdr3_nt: TGTGCCAGAGGCCCCGTGCAGGGATCCACTGAAGCTTTCTTT
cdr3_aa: CARGPVQGSTEAFF

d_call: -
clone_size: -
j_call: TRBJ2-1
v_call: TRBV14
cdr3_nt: TGTGCCAGTTCATTTGAGGAACGGTCCGATGAGCAGTTCTTC
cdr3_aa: CASSFEERSDEQFF

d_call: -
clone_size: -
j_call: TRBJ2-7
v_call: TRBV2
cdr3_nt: TGTGCCAGCAGTGAACGACCGTTACTTTACGAGCAGTACTTC
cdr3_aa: CASSERPLLYEQYF

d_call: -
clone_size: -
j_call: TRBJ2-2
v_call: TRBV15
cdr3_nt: TGTGCCACCAGGGAAGGGTCCGGGGAGCTGTTTTTT
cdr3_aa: CATREGSGELFF

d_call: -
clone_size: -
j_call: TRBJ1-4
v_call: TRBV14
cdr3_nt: TGTGCCAGCAGCCAAGCAACTGTCGAAGGGATCACTAATGAAAAACTGTTTTTT
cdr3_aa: CASSQATVEGITNEKLFF

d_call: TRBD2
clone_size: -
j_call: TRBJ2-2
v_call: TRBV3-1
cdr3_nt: TGTGCCAGCAGTGGGACTAGCGACTTCACCGGGGAGCTGTTTTTT
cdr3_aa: CASSGTSDFTGELFF

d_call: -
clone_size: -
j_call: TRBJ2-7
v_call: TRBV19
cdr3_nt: TGTGCCAGTAGTATGGGGGGCGACGAGCAGTACTTC
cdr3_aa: CASSMGGDEQYF

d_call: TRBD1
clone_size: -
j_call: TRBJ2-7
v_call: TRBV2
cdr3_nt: TGTGCCACCAGGGACAGCACCTACGAGCAGTACTTC
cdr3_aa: CATRDSTYEQYF

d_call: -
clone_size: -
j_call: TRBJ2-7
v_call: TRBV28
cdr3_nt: TGTGCCAGCGTTTTATACAGGGACGAGCAGTACTTC
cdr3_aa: CASVLYRDEQYF

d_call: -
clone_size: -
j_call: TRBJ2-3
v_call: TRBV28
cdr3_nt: TGTGCCAGCAGTTTTAGAAGTGGGTTCTATTGGTATTTT
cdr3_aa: CASSFRSGFYWYF

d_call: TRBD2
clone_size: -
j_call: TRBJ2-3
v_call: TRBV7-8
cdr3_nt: TGTGCCAGCAGCTTAGCGCGGGCTAGCGGGAGTGAGTCCGATACGCAGTATTTT
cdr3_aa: CASSLARASGSESDTQYF

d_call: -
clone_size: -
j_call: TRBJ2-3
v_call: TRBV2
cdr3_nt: TGTGCCAGCACGGGGGAAAGCACAGATACGCAGTATTTT
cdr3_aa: CASTGESTDTQYF

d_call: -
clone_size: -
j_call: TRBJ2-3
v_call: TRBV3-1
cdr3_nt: TGTGCCAGCAGCCCCGGGCCCTACACAGATACGCAGTATTTT
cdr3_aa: CASSPGPYTDTQYF

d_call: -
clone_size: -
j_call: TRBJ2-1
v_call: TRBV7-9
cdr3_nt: TGTGCCAGCAGTTTCGACTCTGAATCGTACAATGAGCAGTTCTTC
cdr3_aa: CASSFDSESYNEQFF

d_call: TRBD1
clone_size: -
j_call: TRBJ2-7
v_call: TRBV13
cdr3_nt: TGTGCCAGCAGCCCCGGACAGGTTGGGTTTAGCGACGAGCAGTACTTC
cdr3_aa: CASSPGQVGFSDEQYF

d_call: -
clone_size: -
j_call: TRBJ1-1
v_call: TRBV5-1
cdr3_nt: TGCGCCAGCAGCTCCCCGGACAGCCATAGGAGGACTGAAGCTTTCTTT
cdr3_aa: CASSSPDSHRRTEAFF

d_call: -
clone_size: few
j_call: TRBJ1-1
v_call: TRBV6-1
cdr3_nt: TGTGCCAGCCAAGTGGCAGTCAGCACTGAAGCTTTCTTT
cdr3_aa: CASQVAVSTEAFF

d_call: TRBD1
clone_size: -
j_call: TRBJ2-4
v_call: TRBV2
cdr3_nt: TGTGCCAGCAGTCGGACAGGGGGAGACATTCAGTACTTC
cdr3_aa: CASSRTGGDIQYF

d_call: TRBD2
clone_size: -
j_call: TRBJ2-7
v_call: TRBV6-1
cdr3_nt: TGTGCCAGCAGTCCCATCTGGGGACTAGCGGGAGGAGGGCGCGAGCAGTACTTC
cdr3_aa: CASSPIWGLAGGGREQYF

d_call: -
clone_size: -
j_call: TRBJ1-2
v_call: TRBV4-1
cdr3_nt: TGCGCCAGCAGCTACCCTGGGGGTAACTATGGCTACACCTTC
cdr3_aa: CASSYPGGNYGYTF

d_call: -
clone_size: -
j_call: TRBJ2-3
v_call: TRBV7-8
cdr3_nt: TGTGCCAGCAGCTCACTAAGCGGACAGTTTAGCACAGATACGCAGTATTTT
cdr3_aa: CASSSLSGQFSTDTQYF

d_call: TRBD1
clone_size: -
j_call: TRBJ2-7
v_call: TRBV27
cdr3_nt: TGTGCCAGCAGTCCGGACAGGGGATCCTACGAGCAGTACTTC
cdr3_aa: CASSPDRGSYEQYF

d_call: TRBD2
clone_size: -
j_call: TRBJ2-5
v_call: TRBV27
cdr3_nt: TGTGCCAGCAGTTTAGCTAGCGGCAAACAAGAGACCCAGTACTTC
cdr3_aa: CASSLASGKQETQYF

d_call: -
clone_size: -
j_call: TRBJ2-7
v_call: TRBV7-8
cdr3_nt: TGTGCCAGCGGGGGGCCTAGGCACGAGCAGTACTTC
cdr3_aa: CASGGPRHEQYF

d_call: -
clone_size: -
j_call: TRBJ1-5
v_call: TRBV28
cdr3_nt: TGTGCCAGCAACCCTTTTGGACAGTCACTTAGCAATCAGCCCCAGCATTTT
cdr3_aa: CASNPFGQSLSNQPQHF

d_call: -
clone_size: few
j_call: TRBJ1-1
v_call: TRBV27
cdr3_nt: TGTGCCAGCAGCTTCGACCTTAGCGGGTTTTCAACTGAAGCTTTCTTT
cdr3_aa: CASSFDLSGFSTEAFF

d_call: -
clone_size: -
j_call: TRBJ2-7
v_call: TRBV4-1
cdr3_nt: TGCGCCAGCAGCCAAGGCCAGGGCGGGCTGCGCGAGCAGTACTTC
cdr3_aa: CASSQGQGGLREQYF

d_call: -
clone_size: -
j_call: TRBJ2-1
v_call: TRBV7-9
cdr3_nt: TGTGCCAGCAGCGTAAAAAGTCAACGGACCCAGTTCTTC
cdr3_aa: CASSVKSQRTQFF

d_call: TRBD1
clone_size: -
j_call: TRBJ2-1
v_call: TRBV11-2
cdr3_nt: TGTGCCAGCAGCTCGTTCCGACAGGGGAAGTACAATGAGCAGTTCTTC
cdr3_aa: CASSSFRQGKYNEQFF

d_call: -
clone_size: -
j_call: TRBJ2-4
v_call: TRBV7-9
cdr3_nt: TGTGCCAGCAGCCCATATGGAAGTCCCCGGGAATCCGAAAACATTCAGTACTTC
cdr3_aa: CASSPYGSPRESENIQYF

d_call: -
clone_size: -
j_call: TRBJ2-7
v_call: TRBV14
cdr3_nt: TGTGCCAGCAGCCAAGCGCCGGGGTCTACCTACGAGCAGTACTTC
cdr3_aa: CASSQAPGSTYEQYF

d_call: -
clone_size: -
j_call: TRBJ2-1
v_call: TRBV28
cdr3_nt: TGTGCCAGCAGTTTAGAGGGATCCACTTACAATGAGCAGTTCTTC
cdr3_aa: CASSLEGSTYNEQFF

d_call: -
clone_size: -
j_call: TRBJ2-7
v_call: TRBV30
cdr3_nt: TGTGCCTGGAGGGACAGTGGCTCCTACGAGCAGTACTTC
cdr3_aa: CAWRDSGSYEQYF

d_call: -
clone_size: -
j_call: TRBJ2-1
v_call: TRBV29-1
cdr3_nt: TGCAGCGTTGACAGGAGCTCCTACAATGAGCAGTTCTTC
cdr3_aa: CSVDRSSYNEQFF

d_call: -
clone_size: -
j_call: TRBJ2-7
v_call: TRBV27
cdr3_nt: TGTGCCAGCAGTTTAAGTTCATCAGCTCGGGGCGAGCAGTACTTC
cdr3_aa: CASSLSSSARGEQYF